The 29 T cell receptor beta chains below come from one sample, sequenced in a study of blood T cell repertoires in COVID-19. Method: immunoSEQ multiplex PCR; TCRdb's copy keeps in-frame clones and lacks some. In the table there are about 200,000 clones, approximately 83% of which are singletons. Sequenced sample: PBMCs or T cells enriched from blood (not recorded which). These receptors were obtained from a man aged 40-55 years who had recovered from COVID-19.

This clone was seen more than once but under ten times. The chain combines TRBV28 with TRBJ1-1, with D tentatively TRBD1 (6 bases). The CDR3 length is 15 residues. The V end was cut by 5 bases, the J end by 5 bases, with 18 bases between. Germline V gene sequence: CDR1 MDHEN, CDR2 SYDVKM. The CDR3 DNA reads as TGTGCCAGCAGTCCAGGTATGGGCAGGGGTACTGAAGCTTTCTTT. It encodes CASSPGMGRGTEAFF.

The rearrangement uses TRBV7-7 and TRBJ2-2; D may be TRBD2 (5 bases). The CDR3 has 11 amino acids. Germline CDR1 reads SSHAT; CDR2 reads FNYEAQ (reference sequence). CDR3 nucleotides: TGTGCGGCGGGCGGGACCGGGGAGCTGTTTTTT. It translates to CAAGGTGELFF. Complete variable domain (other parts from reference TRBV7-7 and TRBJ2-2): GAGVSQSPRYKVTKRGQDVTLRCDPISSHATLYWYQQALGQGPEFLTYFNYEAQPDKSGLPSDRFSAERPEGSISTLTIQRTEQRDSAMYRCAAGGTGELFFGEGSRLTVL.

This chain joins TRBV18 and TRBJ2-1; TRBD1 might be the D (6 bases). The CDR3 loop spans 17 amino acids. Germline loops: CDR1 KGHSH, CDR2 LQKENI. V shed 0 bases and J shed 5 bases, with 17 bases lying between them. The CDR3 DNA sequence: TGTGCCAGCTCACCACCGCGGTTCCGGACAGATAACAATGAGCAGTTCTTC. Protein product: CASSPPRFRTDNNEQFF.

The rearrangement joins TRBV29-1 to TRBJ2-3; D call uncertain. Germline assignment: CDR1 SQVTM and CDR2 ANQGSEA. V was shortened by 6 bases and J by 0 bases, with 10 bases between the two germline ends. The CDR3 totals 13 residues. CDR3 DNA: TGCAGCGTCACTTATACTAGCACAGATACGCAGTATTTT. Protein sequence: CSVTYTSTDTQYF.

Worth noting for this clone: The junction and the germline gene differ at one end; a read error may be behind it. This sequence joins TRBV10-3 and TRBJ2-3; 12 nucleotides align to TRBD2. The CDR3 totals 16 residues. CDR1 is ENHRY and CDR2 is SYGVKD in the germline V gene. CDR3 sequence reads: CAIRYTTSGGTDTQYF. CDR3 coding DNA: TGTGCCATCAGATACACGACTAGCGGGGGCACGGATACGCAGTATTTT.

The J gene is TRBJ2-7, the V gene TRBV11-2; perhaps TRBD2 as D (5 bases). There are 14 residues in the CDR3. The germline V gene has CDR1 SGHAT and CDR2 FQNNGV. Deletions cut 3 bases from V and 0 bases from J, with 9 bases between. The chain's CDR3 is CASSLDWNSYEQYF. The CDR3 coding sequence is TGTGCCAGCAGCTTGGACTGGAACTCCTACGAGCAGTACTTC.

This clone was seen a handful of times. The chain recombines TRBV7-2 with TRBJ1-6; D is perhaps TRBD1 (5 bases). The CDR3 length is 15 residues. Germline V gene sequence: CDR1 SGHTA, CDR2 FQGNSA. The V end lost 6 bases, the J end lost 1 base, and 10 bases lay between the germline ends. The chain's CDR3 is CASSSGKSYNSPLHF. CDR3 sequence (DNA): TGTGCCAGCAGTTCAGGGAAATCCTATAATTCACCCCTCCACTTT.

This chain links TRBV5-1 with TRBJ2-1; 8 bases are shared with TRBD2. Germline values: CDR1 SGHRS, CDR2 YFSETQ. Trimming at V came to 0 bases and at J to 4 bases, leaving 3 bases not matched to a gene. The CDR3 contains 15 residues. Here the CDR3 reads CASSLESGGYNEQFF. CDR3 sequence (DNA): TGCGCCAGCAGCTTGGAGAGCGGGGGTTACAATGAGCAGTTCTTC.

This CDR3 reads CASSVDGSRGETQYF. CDR3 nucleotides: TGTGCCAGCAGCGTAGACGGCTCCCGGGGGGAGACCCAGTACTTC. The chain couples TRBV9 to TRBJ2-5; a weak D match, TRBD2 (6 bases). The CDR3 is made up of 15 amino acids. V lost 0 bases to trimming and J lost 5 bases, with 14 bases between them. The germline CDR1 and CDR2 sequences are SGDLS and YYNGEE.

CDR3 DNA: TGTGCCATCAGGGACAGGGTCGGGGAGACCCAGTACTTC. Protein: CAIRDRVGETQYF. The V gene is TRBV10-3, the J gene TRBJ2-5; the match to TRBD1 covers 8 bases. The CDR3 consists of 13 residues. CDR1 and CDR2 (germline): ENHRY, SYGVKD. V lost 6 bases to trimming and J lost 5 bases; unmatched junction nucleotides: 5.

A note on this clone: Sequence at one end of the junction differs from germline and may be a read error. The sample has other DNA sequences that encode this CDR3 too. The chain links TRBV28 to TRBJ1-5; 8 bases are a match to TRBD1. Germline V lookup: CDR1 MDHEN, CDR2 SYDVKM. The CDR3 is made up of 16 amino acids. CDR3 sequence: CASSGRLRGPDQPQHF. CDR3 bases: TGTGCCAGCAGCGGAAGACTCAGGGGGCCAGATCAACCCCAGCATTTT. Variable domain in full (rest from reference TRBV28 and TRBJ1-5): DVKVTQSSRYLVKRTGEKVFLECVQDMDHENMFWYRQDPGLGLRLIYFSYDVKMKEKGDIPEGYSVSREKKERFSLILESASTNQTSMYLCASSGRLRGPDQPQHFGDGTRLSIL.

This sequence joins TRBV7-6 and TRBJ1-6; 7 bases line up with TRBD1. CDR3 length equals 16 residues. The J segment lost 6 bases and the V segment lost 1 base, leaving 6 bases of the junction unmatched. Germline V CDR1 and CDR2: SGHVS, FNYEAQ. CDR3 nucleotide sequence: TGTGCCAGCAGCTTAGAGCGGACAGGATCTAATTCACCCCTCCACTTT. Its protein is CASSLERTGSNSPLHF.

V gene TRBV11-2 combines with J gene TRBJ1-1, with D hard to call. Germline CDR1 SGHAT, CDR2 FQNNGV. V was pared by 1 base and J by 0 bases, with 15 bases between. The CDR3 extends over 17 amino acids. CDR3 loop: CASSLGRVDLMNTEAFF. The CDR3, as DNA: TGTGCCAGCAGCTTAGGGAGGGTAGACCTAATGAACACTGAAGCTTTCTTT.

The rearrangement uses TRBV4-1 and TRBJ2-2; D unresolved. V dropped 0 bases and J dropped 1 base, with 6 bases sitting between them. Per germline, CDR1 MGHRA and CDR2 YSYEKL. The CDR3 has 15 amino acids. In nucleotides, the CDR3 is TGCGCCAGCAGCCAAGATCCCAGGAACACCGGGGAGCTGTTTTTT. It translates to CASSQDPRNTGELFF.

The chain recombines TRBV4-2 with TRBJ1-4; D is uncertain. The CDR3 extends over 12 amino acids. V was clipped by 0 bases and J by 10 bases, with 6 bases between them. Per the germline V gene, CDR1 is LGHNA and CDR2 is YNFKEQ. The chain's CDR3 is CASSQDRAKLFF. The CDR3 DNA is TGTGCCAGCAGCCAAGATCGAGCAAAACTGTTTTTT.

The chain combines TRBV7-8 with TRBJ2-7, with TRBD1 matching over 7 bases. CDR1 is SGHVS and CDR2 is FQNEAQ in the germline V gene. V gave up 3 bases and J gave up 2 bases; unmatched junction bases: 1. The CDR3 has 13 amino acids. The CDR3 DNA reads TGTGCCAGCAGCTTCGGGACAGCCTACGAGCAGTACTTC. It yields the protein CASSFGTAYEQYF.

This clone was found once. J is TRBJ2-2 and V is TRBV12-5, with TRBD2 identical over 10 bases. Per the germline V gene, CDR1 is LGHNT and CDR2 is FRNRAP. The V segment lost 2 bases and the J segment 4 bases; nucleotides outside the gene matches: 10. The CDR3 consists of 18 residues. The CDR3 sequence is CASGLSSGGGRGTGELFF. CDR3 sequence (DNA): TGTGCTAGTGGTTTGAGCAGCGGGGGGGGCCGTGGCACCGGGGAGCTGTTTTTT. The full variable domain, completed using reference TRBV12-5 and TRBJ2-2, is DARVTQTPRHKVTEMGQEVTMRCQPILGHNTVFWYRQTMMQGLELLAYFRNRAPLDDSGMPKDRFSAEMPDATLATLKIQPSEPRDSAVYFCASGLSSGGGRGTGELFFGEGSRLTVL.

This clone was seen once. The chain employs TRBV29-1 and TRBJ1-1; 10 bases are shared with TRBD1. Germline CDR1 and CDR2: SQVTM and ANQGSEA. The CDR3 is 13 residues long. Trimming removed 8 bases from V and 5 bases from J; junction bases left unmatched: 8. CDR3 DNA: TGCAGCTCACAGACAGGGGGCGTGACTGAAGCTTTCTTT. It specifies CSSQTGGVTEAFF. Full variable domain (remainder filled in from reference TRBV29-1 and TRBJ1-1): SAVISQKPSRDICQRGTSLTIQCQVDSQVTMMFWYRQQPGQSLTLIATANQGSEATYESGFVIDKFPISRPNLTFSTLTVSNMSPEDSSIYLCSSQTGGVTEAFFGQGTRLTVV.

The chain couples TRBV5-6 to TRBJ2-1, with TRBD1 matching 9 bases. This CDR3 has 15 amino acids. Looked up from germline, CDR1 is SGHDT and CDR2 is YYEEEE. The V and J ends lost 4 bases and 5 bases, in that order; junction bases with no gene match: 7. CDR3 nucleotides: TGTGCCAGCAGCGGGAGGACAGGGGCCGACAATGAGCAGTTCTTC. This translates into CASSGRTGADNEQFF.

V and J are TRBV10-3 and TRBJ1-1, with no clear D. The germline gives CDR1 ENHRY, CDR2 SYGVKD. Trimming stripped 0 bases from V and 8 bases from J, with 4 bases between. This CDR3 is 11 amino acids long. CDR3 region: CAISESVEAFF. CDR3 DNA: TGTGCCATCAGTGAGTCCGTGGAAGCTTTCTTT.

This sequence joins TRBV5-1 and TRBJ1-1, with D uncertain. The length of the CDR3 is 15 residues. Germline V gives CDR1 SGHRS, CDR2 YFSETQ. V was clipped by 0 bases and J by 4 bases, with 13 bases between them. The CDR3 bases are TGCGCCAGCAGCTTGGATTTGGCGGGGAGCACTGAAGCTTTCTTT. Amino acids: CASSLDLAGSTEAFF.

The table lists this clone with a count of one. V is TRBV6-2 or TRBV6-3 and J is TRBJ2-3; D remains ambiguous. The CDR3 loop spans 12 amino acids. V was shortened by 5 bases and J by 6 bases, with 9 bases between the two germline ends. In germline, CDR1 is MNHEY, CDR2 SVGEGT. CDR3 nucleotides: TGTGCCAGCAGTCCCTTCGGGGATACGCAGTATTTT. Its translation is CASSPFGDTQYF.

The chain employs TRBV5-4 and TRBJ1-4, with D hard to call. Trimming cost V 0 bases and J 4 bases, with 10 bases left between them. In germline, CDR1 is SGHNT, CDR2 YYREEE (reference sequence). This CDR3 contains 15 residues. The CDR3 DNA reads TGTGCCAGCAGCTTGGGCGGGCCGTATAATGAAAAACTGTTTTTT. This translates into CASSLGGPYNEKLFF.

V gene TRBV19 combines with J gene TRBJ1-2; 7 bases fit TRBD1. The CDR3 has 14 residues. Trimming removed 3 bases from V and 8 bases from J; junction bases left unmatched: 9. The germline CDR1 and CDR2 sequences are LNHDA and SQIVND (reference sequence). DNA for the CDR3: TGTGCCAGTAGTATCGGGGGACAGATAAGAGGCTACACCTTC. Amino acid sequence: CASSIGGQIRGYTF.

The V gene is TRBV4-2, the J gene TRBJ1-5; the match to TRBD1 covers 10 bases. The V gene end was trimmed by 1 base and the J gene end by 3 bases; junction bases not matched to a gene: 3. Germline V lookup: CDR1 LGHNA, CDR2 YNFKEQ. The CDR3 is made up of 16 amino acids. The DNA of the CDR3 is TGTGCCAGCAGCCAAGGGACAGGGGGGGACAATCAGCCCCAGCATTTT. Its translation: CASSQGTGGDNQPQHF.

This chain joins TRBV5-8 and TRBJ1-6, with a possible D match to TRBD1 (6 bases). Germline V lookup: CDR1 SGHTS, CDR2 YDEGEE. The CDR3 sequence is 19 residues long. V lost 1 base and J lost 5, with 22 bases in between. In DNA form, the CDR3 reads TGTGCCAGCAGCTTGTTCAGGGGCAATACCCAAATAAATAATTCACCCCTCCACTTT. This encodes CASSLFRGNTQINNSPLHF.

The chain links TRBV5-1 to TRBJ1-2, with TRBD1 matching over 9 bases. With V trimmed by 5 bases and J by 2 bases, 7 bases remained unmatched. From germline, CDR1 is SGHRS and CDR2 YFSETQ. The CDR3 spans 15 residues. The CDR3 reads CASSPNRGPNYGYTF. CDR3 nucleotides: TGCGCCAGCAGTCCGAACAGGGGGCCCAACTATGGCTACACCTTC.

This clone was detected only a few times. V gene TRBV5-1 combines with J gene TRBJ1-5; 7 nucleotides match TRBD1. The trim removed 4 bases at V and 5 bases at J, leaving 6 bases unmatched. This CDR3 contains 14 residues. Germline CDR1 is SGHRS and CDR2 is YFSETQ. The CDR3 DNA reads as TGCGCCAGCAGCCCCGGGACAGCATATCAGCCCCAGCATTTT. The encoded protein is CASSPGTAYQPQHF.

CDR3 loop: CASSEMGANTEAFF. Written as DNA, the CDR3 is TGTGCCAGCAGTGAGATGGGGGCGAACACTGAAGCTTTCTTT. The J gene is TRBJ1-1, the V gene TRBV2; D is perhaps TRBD1 (6 bases). This CDR3 is built from 14 residues. The ends were cut back, 3 bases at V and 1 base at J, with 9 bases in the middle. The germline V gene has CDR1 SNHLY and CDR2 FYNNEI.